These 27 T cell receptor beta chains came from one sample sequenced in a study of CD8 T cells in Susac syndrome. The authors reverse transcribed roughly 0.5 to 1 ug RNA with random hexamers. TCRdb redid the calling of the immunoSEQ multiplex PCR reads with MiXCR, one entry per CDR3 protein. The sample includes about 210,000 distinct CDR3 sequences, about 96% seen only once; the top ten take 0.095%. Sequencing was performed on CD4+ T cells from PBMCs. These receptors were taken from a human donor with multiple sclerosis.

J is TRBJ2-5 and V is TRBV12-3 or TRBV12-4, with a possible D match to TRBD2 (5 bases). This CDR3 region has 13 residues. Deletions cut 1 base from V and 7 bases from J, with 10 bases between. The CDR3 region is CASSLGGPGTQYF. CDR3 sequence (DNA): TGTGCCAGCAGTTTAGGCGGGCCCGGGACCCAGTACTTC.

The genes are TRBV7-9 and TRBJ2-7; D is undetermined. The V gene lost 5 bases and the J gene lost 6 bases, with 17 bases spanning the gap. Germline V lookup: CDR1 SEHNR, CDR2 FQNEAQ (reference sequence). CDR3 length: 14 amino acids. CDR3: CASSPTARILEQYF. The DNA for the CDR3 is TGTGCCAGCAGCCCCACCGCGCGGATTCTCGAGCAGTACTTC.

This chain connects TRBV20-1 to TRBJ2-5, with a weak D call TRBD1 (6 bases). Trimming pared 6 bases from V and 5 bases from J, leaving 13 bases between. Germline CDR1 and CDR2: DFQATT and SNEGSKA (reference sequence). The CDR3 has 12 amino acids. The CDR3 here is CSAGAPGETQYF. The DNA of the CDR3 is TGCAGTGCGGGGGCACCGGGTGAGACCCAGTACTTC.

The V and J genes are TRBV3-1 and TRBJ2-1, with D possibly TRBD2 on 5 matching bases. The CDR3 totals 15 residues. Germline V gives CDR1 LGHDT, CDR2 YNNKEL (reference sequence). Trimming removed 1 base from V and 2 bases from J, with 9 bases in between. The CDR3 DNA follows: TGTGCCAGCAGCCAAGTTCGAGGGACCTACAATGAGCAGTTCTTC. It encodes CASSQVRGTYNEQFF.

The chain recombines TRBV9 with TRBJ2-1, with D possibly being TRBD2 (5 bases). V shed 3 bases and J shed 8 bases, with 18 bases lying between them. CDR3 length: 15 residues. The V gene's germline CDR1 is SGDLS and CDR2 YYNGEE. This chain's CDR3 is CASSESLASSDEQFF. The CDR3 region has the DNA TGTGCCAGCAGCGAGAGTCTAGCTAGCAGTGATGAGCAGTTCTTC. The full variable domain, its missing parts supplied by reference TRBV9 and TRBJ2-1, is DSGVTQTPKHLITATGQRVTLRCSPRSGDLSVYWYQQSLDQGLQFLIQYYNGEERAKGNILERFSAQQFPDLHSELNLSSLELGDSALYFCASSESLASSDEQFFGPGTRLTVL.

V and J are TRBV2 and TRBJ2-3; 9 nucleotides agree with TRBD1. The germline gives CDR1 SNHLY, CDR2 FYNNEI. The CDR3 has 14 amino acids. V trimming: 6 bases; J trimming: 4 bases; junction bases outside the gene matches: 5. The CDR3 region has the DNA TGTGCCAGCAGCGACAGGGGGAGGGCAGATACGCAGTATTTT. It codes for CASSDRGRADTQYF.

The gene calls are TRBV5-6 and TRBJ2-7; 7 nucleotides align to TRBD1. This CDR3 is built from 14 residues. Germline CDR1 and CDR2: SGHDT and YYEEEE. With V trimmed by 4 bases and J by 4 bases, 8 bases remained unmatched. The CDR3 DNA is TGTGCCAGCAGCCTTACAGGGGTGATGTACGAGCAGTACTTC. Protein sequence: CASSLTGVMYEQYF. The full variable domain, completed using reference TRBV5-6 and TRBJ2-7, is DAGVTQSPTHLIKTRGQQVTLRCSPKSGHDTVSWYQQALGQGPQFIFQYYEEEERQRGNFPDRFSGHQFPNYSSELNVNALLLGDSALYLCASSLTGVMYEQYFGPGTRLTVT.

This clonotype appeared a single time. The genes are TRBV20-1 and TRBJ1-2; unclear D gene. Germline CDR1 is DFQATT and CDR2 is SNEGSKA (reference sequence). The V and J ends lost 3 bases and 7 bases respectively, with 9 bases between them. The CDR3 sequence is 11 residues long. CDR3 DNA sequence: TGCAGTGCTAGTTCGAGAATTGGCTACACCTTC. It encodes CSASSRIGYTF.

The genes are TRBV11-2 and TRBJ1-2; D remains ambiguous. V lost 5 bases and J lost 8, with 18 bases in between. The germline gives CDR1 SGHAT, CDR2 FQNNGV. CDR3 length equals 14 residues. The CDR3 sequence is CASSGRVPIGGYTF. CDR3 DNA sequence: TGTGCCAGCAGCGGCCGGGTCCCCATAGGCGGCTACACCTTC.

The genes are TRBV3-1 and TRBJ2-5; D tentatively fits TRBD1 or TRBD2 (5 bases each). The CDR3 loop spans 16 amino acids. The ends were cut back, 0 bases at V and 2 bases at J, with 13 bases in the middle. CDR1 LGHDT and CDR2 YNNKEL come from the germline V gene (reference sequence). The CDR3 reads CASSQEGAGEQETQYF. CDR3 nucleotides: TGTGCCAGCAGCCAAGAAGGGGCGGGCGAGCAAGAGACCCAGTACTTC.

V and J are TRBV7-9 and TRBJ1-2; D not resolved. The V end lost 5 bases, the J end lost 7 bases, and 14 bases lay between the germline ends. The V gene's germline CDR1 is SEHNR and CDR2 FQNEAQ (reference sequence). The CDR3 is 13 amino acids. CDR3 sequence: CASSPDGYGGYTF. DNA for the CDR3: TGTGCCAGCAGCCCGGACGGGTATGGTGGCTACACCTTC.

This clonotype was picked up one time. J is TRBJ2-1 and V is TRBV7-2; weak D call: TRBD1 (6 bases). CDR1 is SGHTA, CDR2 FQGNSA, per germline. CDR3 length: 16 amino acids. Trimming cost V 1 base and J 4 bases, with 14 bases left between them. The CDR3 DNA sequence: TGTGCCAGCAGCTTAGGAGTGGGGGCCCTATACAATGAGCAGTTCTTC. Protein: CASSLGVGALYNEQFF.

The CDR3 nucleotides read TGTGCCAGCAGCCATTTCACAGATACGCAGTATTTT. As protein: CASSHFTDTQYF. The rearrangement joins TRBV3-1 to TRBJ2-3; no firm D call. The ends were cut back, 3 bases at V and 2 bases at J, with 3 bases in the middle. Per the germline V gene, CDR1 is LGHDT and CDR2 is YNNKEL (reference sequence). The length of the CDR3 is 12 residues.

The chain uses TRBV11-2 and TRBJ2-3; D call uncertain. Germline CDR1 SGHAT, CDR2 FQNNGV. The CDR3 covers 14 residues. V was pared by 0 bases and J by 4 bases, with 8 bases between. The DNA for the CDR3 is TGTGCCAGCAGCTTAGATTGGGCGGCAGATACGCAGTATTTT. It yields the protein CASSLDWAADTQYF. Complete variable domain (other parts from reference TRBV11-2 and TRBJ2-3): EAGVAQSPRYKIIEKRQSVAFWCNPISGHATLYWYQQILGQGPKLLIQFQNNGVVDDSQLPKDRFSAERLKGVDSTLKIQPAKLEDSAVYLCASSLDWAADTQYFGPGTRLTVL.

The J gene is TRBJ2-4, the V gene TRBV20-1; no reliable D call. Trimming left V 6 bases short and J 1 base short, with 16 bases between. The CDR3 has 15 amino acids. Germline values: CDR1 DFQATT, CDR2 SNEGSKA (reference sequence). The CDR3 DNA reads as TGCAGTGCGATCCGGACGCTGGCGGCCAAAAACATTCAGTACTTC. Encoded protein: CSAIRTLAAKNIQYF.

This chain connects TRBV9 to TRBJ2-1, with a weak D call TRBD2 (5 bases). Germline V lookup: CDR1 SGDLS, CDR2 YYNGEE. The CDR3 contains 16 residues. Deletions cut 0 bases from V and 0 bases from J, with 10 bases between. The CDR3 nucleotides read TGTGCCAGCAGCGTAGCCAGCGGCCCCTCCTACAATGAGCAGTTCTTC. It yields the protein CASSVASGPSYNEQFF. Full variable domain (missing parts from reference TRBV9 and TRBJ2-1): DSGVTQTPKHLITATGQRVTLRCSPRSGDLSVYWYQQSLDQGLQFLIQYYNGEERAKGNILERFSAQQFPDLHSELNLSSLELGDSALYFCASSVASGPSYNEQFFGPGTRLTVL.

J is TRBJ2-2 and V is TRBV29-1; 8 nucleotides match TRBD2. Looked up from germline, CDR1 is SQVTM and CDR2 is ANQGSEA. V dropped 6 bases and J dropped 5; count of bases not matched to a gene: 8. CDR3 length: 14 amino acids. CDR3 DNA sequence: TGCAGCGTAACCAGCGGGAGAACGACCGGGGAGCTGTTTTTT. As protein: CSVTSGRTTGELFF.

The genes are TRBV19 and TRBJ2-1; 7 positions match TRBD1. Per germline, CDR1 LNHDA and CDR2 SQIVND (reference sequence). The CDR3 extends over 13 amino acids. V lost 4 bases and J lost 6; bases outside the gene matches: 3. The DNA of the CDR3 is TGTGCCAGTAGTAAGGGACAGCGCAATGAGCAGTTCTTC. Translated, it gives CASSKGQRNEQFF.

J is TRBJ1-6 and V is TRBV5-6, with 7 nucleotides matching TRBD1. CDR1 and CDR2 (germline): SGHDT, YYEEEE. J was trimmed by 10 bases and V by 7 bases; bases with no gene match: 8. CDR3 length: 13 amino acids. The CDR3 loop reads CASAHRGGSPLHF. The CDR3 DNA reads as TGTGCCAGCGCGCACAGGGGTGGATCACCCCTCCACTTT.

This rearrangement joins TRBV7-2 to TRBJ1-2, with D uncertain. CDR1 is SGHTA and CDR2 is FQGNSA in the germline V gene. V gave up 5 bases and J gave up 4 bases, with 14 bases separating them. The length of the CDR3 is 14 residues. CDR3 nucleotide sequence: TGTGCCAGCAGCACCCCGGAAGGGCTCTATGGCTACACCTTC. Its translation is CASSTPEGLYGYTF.

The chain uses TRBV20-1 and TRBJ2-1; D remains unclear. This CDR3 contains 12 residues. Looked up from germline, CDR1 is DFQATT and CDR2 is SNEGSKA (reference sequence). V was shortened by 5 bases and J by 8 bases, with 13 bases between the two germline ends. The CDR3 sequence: CSAWAVGDEQFF. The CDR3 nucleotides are TGCAGTGCTTGGGCGGTTGGGGATGAGCAGTTCTTC.

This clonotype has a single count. Written as DNA, the CDR3 is TGTGCCACCCTCTCGACAGGGACGAGCGGCTACACCTTC. This translates into CATLSTGTSGYTF. The chain links TRBV6-1 to TRBJ1-2; 7 bases agree with TRBD1. V was pared by 10 bases and J by 8 bases, with 13 bases of the junction left unmatched. Germline V CDR1 and CDR2: MNHNS, SASEGT. This CDR3 contains 13 residues.

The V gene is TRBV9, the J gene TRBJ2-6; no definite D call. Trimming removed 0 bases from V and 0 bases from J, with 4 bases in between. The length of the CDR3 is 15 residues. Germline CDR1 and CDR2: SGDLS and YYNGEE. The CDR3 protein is CASSVGYSGANVLTF. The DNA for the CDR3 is TGTGCCAGCAGCGTAGGCTACTCTGGGGCCAACGTCCTGACTTTC.

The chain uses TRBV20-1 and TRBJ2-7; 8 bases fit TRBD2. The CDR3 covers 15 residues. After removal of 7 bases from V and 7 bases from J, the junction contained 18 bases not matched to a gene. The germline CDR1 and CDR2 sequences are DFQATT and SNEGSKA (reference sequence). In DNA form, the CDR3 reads TGCAGTGTTGGTGGCGGGACTAGAGGGTCCCGGGAGCAGTACTTC. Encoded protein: CSVGGGTRGSREQYF.

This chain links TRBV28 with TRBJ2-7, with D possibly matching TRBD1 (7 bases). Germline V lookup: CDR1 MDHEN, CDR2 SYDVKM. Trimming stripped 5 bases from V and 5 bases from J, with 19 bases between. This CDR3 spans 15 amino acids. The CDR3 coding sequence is TGTGCCAGCAGTCCCCCAGGGGGGTTGGGGCACGAGCAGTACTTC. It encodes CASSPPGGLGHEQYF.

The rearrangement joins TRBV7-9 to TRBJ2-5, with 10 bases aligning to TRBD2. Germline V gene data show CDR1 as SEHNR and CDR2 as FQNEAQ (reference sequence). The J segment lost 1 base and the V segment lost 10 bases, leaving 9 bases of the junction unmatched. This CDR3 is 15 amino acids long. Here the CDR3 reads CATQRASGGQETQYF. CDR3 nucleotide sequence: TGTGCCACCCAGAGGGCTAGCGGGGGCCAAGAGACCCAGTACTTC.

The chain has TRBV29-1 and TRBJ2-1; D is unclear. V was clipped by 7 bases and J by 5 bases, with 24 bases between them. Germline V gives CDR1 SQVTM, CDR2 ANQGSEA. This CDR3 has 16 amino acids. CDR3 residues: CSATHPLAWTDNEQFF. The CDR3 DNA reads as TGCAGCGCGACCCATCCTCTCGCCTGGACCGACAATGAGCAGTTCTTC.